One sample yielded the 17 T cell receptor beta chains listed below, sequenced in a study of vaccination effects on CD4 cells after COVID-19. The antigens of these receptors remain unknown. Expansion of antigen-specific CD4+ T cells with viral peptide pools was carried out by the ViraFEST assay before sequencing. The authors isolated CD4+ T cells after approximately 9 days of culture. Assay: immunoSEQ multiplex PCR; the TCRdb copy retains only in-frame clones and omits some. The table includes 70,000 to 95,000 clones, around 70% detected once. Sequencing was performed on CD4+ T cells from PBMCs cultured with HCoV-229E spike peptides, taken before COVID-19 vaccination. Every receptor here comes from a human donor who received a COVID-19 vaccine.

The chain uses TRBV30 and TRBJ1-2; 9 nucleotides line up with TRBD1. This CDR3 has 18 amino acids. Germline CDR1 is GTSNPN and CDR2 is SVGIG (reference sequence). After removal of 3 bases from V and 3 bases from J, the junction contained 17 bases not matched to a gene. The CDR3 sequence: CAWRGGGGTGFSYYGYTF. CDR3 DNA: TGTGCCTGGAGGGGTGGCGGCGGGACAGGGTTTTCATACTATGGCTACACCTTC.

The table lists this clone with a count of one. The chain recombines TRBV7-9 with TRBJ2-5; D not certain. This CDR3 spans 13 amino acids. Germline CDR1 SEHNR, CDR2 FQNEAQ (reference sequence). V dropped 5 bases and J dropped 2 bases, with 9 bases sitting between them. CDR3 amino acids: CASSQLGQETQYF. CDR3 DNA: TGTGCCAGCAGCCAGCTAGGGCAAGAGACCCAGTACTTC.

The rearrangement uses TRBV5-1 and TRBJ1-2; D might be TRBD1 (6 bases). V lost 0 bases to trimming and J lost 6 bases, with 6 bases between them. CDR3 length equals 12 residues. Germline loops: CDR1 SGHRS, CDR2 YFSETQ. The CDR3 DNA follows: TGCGCCAGCAGCTTGGACAGGGATGGCTACACCTTC. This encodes CASSLDRDGYTF.

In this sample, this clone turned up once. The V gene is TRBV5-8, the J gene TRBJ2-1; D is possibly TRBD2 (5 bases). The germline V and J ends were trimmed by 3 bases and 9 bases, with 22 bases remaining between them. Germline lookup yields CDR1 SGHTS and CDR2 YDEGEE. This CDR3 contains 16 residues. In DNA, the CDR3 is TGTGCCAGCAGCTGGCCGGGGAAAAGCATCCACTTTGAGCAGTTCTTC. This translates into CASSWPGKSIHFEQFF.

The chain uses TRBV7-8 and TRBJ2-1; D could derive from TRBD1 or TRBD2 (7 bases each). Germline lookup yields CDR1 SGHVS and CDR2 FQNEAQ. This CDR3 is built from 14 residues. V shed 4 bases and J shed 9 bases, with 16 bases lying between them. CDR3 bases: TGTGCCAGCAGCTCAGGGGGAGGGGTTGGTGAGCAGTTCTTC. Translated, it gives CASSSGGGVGEQFF. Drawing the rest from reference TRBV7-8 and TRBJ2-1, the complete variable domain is GAGVSQSPRYKVAKRGQDVALRCDPISGHVSLFWYQQALGQGPEFLTYFQNEAQLDKSGLPSDRFFAERPEGSVSTLKIQRTQQEDSAVYLCASSSGGGVGEQFFGPGTRLTVL.

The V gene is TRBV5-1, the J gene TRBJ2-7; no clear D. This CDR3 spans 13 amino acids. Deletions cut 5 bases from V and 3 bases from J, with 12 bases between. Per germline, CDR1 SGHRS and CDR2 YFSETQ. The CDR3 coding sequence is TGCGCCAGCAGTCGTGGGGAATTCTACGAGCAGTACGTC. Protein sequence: CASSRGEFYEQYV.

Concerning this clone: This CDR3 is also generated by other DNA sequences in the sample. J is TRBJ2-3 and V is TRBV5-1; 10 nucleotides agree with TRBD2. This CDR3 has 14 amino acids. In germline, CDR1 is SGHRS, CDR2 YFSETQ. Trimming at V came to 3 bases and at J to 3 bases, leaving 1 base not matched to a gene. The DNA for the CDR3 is TGCGCCAGCAGCTCTAGCGGGGGAACAGATACGCAGTATTTT. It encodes CASSSSGGTDTQYF.

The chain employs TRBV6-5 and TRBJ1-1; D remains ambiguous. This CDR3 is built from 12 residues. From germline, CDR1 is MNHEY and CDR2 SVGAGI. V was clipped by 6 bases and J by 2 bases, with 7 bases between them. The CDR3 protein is CASRKGNTEAFF. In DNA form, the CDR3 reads TGTGCCAGCAGGAAGGGAAACACTGAAGCTTTCTTT.

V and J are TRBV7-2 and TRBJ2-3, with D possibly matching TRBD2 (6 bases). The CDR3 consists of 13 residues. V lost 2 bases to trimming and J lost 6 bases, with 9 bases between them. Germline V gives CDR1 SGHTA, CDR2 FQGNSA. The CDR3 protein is CASSLRGSDTQYF. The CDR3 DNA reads TGTGCCAGCAGCTTACGGGGGTCGGATACGCAGTATTTT.

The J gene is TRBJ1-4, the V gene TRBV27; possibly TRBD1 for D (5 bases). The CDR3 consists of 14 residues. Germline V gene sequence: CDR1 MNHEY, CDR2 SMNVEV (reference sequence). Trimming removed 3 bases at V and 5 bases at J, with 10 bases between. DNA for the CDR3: TGTGCCAGCAGTTTTTTCGGGGGAAATGAAAAACTGTTTTTT. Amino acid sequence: CASSFFGGNEKLFF.

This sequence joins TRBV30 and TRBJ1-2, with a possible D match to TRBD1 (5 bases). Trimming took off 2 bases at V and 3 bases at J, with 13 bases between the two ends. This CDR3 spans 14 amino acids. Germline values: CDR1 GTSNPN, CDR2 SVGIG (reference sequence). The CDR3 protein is CAWSPWSGDYGYTF. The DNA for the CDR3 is TGTGCCTGGAGTCCTTGGTCGGGGGACTATGGCTACACCTTC.

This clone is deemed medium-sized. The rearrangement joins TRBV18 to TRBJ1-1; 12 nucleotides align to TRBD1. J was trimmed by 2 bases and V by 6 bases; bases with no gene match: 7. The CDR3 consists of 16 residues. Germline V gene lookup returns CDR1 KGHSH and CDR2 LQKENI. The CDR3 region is CASSRGTGGLNTEAFF. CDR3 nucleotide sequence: TGTGCCAGCTCCCGGGGGACAGGGGGCCTTAACACTGAAGCTTTCTTT. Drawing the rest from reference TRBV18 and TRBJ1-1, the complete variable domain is NAGVMQNPRHLVRRRGQEARLRCSPMKGHSHVYWYRQLPEEGLKFMVYLQKENIIDESGMPKERFSAEFPKEGPSILRIQQVVRGDSAAYFCASSRGTGGLNTEAFFGQGTRLTVV.

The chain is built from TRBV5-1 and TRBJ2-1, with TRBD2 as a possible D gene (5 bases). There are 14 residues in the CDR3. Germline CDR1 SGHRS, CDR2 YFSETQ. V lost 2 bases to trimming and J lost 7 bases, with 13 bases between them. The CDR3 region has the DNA TGCGCCAGCAGCTTTAACGGGGTTTCGAATGAGCAGTTCTTC. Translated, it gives CASSFNGVSNEQFF.

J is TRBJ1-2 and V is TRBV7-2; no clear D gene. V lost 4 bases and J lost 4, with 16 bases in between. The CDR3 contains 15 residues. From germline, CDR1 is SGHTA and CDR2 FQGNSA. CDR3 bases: TGTGCCAGCAGCTCCTCCGGTGGAAGCCTCTATGGCTACACCTTC. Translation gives CASSSSGGSLYGYTF.

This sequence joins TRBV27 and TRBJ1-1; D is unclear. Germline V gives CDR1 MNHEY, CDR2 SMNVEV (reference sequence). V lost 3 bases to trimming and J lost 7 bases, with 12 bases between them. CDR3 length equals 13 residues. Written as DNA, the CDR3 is TGTGCCAGCAGTTTTAGAAGTTCGGTTGAAGCTTTCTTT. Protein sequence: CASSFRSSVEAFF.

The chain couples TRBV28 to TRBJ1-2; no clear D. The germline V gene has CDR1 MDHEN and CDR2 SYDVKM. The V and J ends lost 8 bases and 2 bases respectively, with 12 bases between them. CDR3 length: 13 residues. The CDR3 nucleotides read TGTGCCAGCCTTGACGGGCGGAACTATGGCTACACCTTC. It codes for CASLDGRNYGYTF.

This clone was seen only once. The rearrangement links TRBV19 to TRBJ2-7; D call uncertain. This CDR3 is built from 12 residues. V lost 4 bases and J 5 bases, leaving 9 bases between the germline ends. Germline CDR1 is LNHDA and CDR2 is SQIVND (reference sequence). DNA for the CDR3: TGTGCCAGTAGTACGGACCATGACGAGCAGTACGTC. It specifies CASSTDHDEQYV.